A selection of T cell receptor beta chains follows, all from one sample in a study of T cells after yellow fever vaccination. One entry per CDR3 protein results from TCRdb running MiXCR on the 5' RACE reads. The sample lists some 300,000 distinct CDR3 sequences; approximately 3.9% were seen once. The sample consisted of PBMCs, taken on the day of the yellow fever booster vaccination. These receptors were taken from a man aged 18 to 30 who received the YFV17D yellow fever vaccine. CDR3s include the opening cysteine and the closing phenylalanine or tryptophan.

V gene	J gene	CDR3 protein
TRBV6-5	TRBJ1-2	CASTPGRNYGYTF
TRBV5-1	TRBJ1-1	CASRTGTGGEGTEAFF
TRBV19	TRBJ2-2	CASSMRGLGGELFF
TRBV4-1	TRBJ2-1	CASSQEGRGASGGNEQFF
TRBV7-2	TRBJ2-3	CASRGPGDTQYF
TRBV15	TRBJ2-2	CATSSSVDSTGELFF
TRBV4-3	TRBJ2-3	CASSQEDSFGTGVGIDTQYF
TRBV5-1	TRBJ1-1	CASSYTSGTGNTEAFF
TRBV7-9	TRBJ2-7	CASSSGTGGTF
TRBV25-1	TRBJ2-7	CASSRPGSYEQYF
TRBV12-3/TRBV12-4	TRBJ2-7	CASRLGLPVYF
TRBV7-2	TRBJ2-3	CASSARQRGGRTQYF
TRBV5-1	TRBJ1-5	CASSLGHTGQPQHF
TRBV6-5	TRBJ2-7	CASSSPRRRVREYEQYF
TRBV6-2/TRBV6-3	TRBJ2-5	CASSYGGGEYF
TRBV3-1	TRBJ2-5	CASSQGGASGGAGETQYF
TRBV29-1	TRBJ1-4	CSVEGTGTNEKLFF
TRBV7-6	TRBJ1-3	CASSLDPGTGNTIYF
TRBV20-1	TRBJ1-6	CSAREEGQVAGSPLHF
TRBV5-1	TRBJ1-4	CASSLMEGSGEKLFF
TRBV5-1	TRBJ2-1	CASSLATQYNEQFF